What follows is one TCR beta chain and its context. Its matching antigen is unknown. These data originate in a study of T cell responses to AZD1222 COVID-19 vaccine. Findings of the study overall: Targets within unmutated variant regions were reportedly found for nearly half of spike-specific TCRs. Two AZD1222 administrations were followed by greater Spike-specific TCR breadth and depth. White British donors predominated, females outnumbered males, and clonal diversity was possibly underestimated.

Germline V gene lookup returns CDR1 LNHDA and CDR2 SQIVND (reference sequence). The J segment lost 1 base and the V segment lost 3 bases, leaving 6 bases of the junction unmatched. CDR3 size: 16 residues. The method was immunoSEQ multiplex PCR; TCRdb's version includes in-frame clones alone and lacks a portion of them. This table holds over 120,000 clones, approximately 93% found once. This receptor was identified in an adult who had recovered from COVID-19. The V and J genes are TRBV19 and TRBJ1-1, with 9 bases fitting TRBD1. The sample was peripheral blood, taken after recovery from COVID-19. The DNA for the CDR3 is TGTGCCAGTAGTATCACAGGGGGCGAGGAGAACACTGAAGCTTTCTTT. Residues: CASSITGGEENTEAFF.